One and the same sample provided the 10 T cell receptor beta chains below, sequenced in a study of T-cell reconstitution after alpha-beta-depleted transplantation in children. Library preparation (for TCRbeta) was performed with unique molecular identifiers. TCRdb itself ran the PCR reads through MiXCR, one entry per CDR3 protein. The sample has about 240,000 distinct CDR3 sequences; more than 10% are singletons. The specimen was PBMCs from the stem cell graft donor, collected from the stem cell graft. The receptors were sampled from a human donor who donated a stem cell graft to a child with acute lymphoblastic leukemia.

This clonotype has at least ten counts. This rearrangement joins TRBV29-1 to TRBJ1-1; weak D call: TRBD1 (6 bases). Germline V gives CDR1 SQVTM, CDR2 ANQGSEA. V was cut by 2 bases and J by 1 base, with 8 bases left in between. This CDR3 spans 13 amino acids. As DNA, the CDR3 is TGCAGCGTTGAACAGGGGAGGAACACTGAAGCTTTCTTT. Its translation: CSVEQGRNTEAFF.

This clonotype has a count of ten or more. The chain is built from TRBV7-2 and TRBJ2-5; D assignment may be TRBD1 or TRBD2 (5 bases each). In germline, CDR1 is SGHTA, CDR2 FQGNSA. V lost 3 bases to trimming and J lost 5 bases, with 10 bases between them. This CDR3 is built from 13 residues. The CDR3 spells CASSFVEGETQYF. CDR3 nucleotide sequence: TGTGCCAGCAGCTTTGTTGAGGGGGAGACCCAGTACTTC.

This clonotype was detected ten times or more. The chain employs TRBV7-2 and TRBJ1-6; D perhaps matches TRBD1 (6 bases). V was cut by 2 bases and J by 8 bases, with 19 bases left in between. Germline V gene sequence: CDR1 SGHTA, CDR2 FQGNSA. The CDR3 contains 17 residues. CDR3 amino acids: CASSLWRGRGLYSPLHF. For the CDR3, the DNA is TGTGCCAGCAGCTTATGGCGTGGCAGGGGACTTTATTCACCCCTCCACTTT.

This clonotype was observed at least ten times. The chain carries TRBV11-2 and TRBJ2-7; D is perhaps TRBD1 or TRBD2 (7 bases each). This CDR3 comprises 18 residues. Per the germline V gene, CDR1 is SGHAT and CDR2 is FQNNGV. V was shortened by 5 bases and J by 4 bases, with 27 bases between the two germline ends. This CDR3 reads CASSLGGTAWPYRYEQYF. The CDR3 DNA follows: TGTGCCAGCAGCCTCGGGGGGACAGCGTGGCCTTACAGATACGAGCAGTACTTC.

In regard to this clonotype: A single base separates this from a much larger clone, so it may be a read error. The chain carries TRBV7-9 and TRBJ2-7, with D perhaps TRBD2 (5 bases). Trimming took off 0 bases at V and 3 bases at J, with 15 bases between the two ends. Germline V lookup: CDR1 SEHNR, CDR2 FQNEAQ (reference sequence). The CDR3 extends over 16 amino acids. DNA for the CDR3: TGTGCCAGCAGCTTAGCGATCGGGGTATCCTGCTACGAGCAGTACTTC. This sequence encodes CASSLAIGVSCYEQYF.

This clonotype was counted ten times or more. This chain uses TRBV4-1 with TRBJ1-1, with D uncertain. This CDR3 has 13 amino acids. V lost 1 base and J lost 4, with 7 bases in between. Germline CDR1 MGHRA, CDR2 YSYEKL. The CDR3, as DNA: TGCGCCAGCAGCCAAGTTGCCGGCACTGAAGCTTTCTTT. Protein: CASSQVAGTEAFF.

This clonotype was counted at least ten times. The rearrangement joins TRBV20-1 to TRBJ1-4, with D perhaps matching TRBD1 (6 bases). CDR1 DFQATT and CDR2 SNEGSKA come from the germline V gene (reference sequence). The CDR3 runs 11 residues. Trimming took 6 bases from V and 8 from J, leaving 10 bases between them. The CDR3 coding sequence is TGCAGTGCCGAGAGGGGGGAAAAACTGTTTTTT. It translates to CSAERGEKLFF.

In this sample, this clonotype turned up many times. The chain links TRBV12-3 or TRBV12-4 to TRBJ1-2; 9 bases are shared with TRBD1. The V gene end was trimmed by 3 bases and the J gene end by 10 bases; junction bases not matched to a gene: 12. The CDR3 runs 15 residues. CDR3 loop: CASSLRGQGLSLYTF. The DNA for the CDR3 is TGTGCCAGCAGTTTGAGGGGACAGGGTTTGTCGCTCTACACCTTC.

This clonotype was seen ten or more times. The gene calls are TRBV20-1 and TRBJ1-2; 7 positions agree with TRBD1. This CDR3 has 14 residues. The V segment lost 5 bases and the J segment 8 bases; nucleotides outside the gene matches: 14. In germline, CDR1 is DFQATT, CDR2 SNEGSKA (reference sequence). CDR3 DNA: TGCAGTGCTTTTCTACCAAGGGACAGTCTAGGCTACACCTTC. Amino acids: CSAFLPRDSLGYTF.

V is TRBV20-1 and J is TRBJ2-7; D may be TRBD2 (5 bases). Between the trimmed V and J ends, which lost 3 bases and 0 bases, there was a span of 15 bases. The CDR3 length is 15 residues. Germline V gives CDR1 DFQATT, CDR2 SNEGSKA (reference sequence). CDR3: CSARGLDRGSYEQYF. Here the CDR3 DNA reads TGCAGTGCTAGGGGCCTGGATCGGGGCTCCTACGAGCAGTACTTC.